A single TCR beta chain is shown here with its context. It was by 5'RACE template switching with UMIs that TCR beta cDNA was made. TCRdb reprocessed the 5' RACE reads and reports one entry per CDR3 protein, with no DNA. Its listing shows roughly 390,000 distinct CDR3 sequences. This CDR3 has 15 residues. Germline V CDR1 and CDR2: MNHEY, SVGEGT. This record belongs to a study of T cells expressing NK-cell markers. The sequencing input was blood T cells: a sorted CD56 or NKG2C T cell subset, CD4+ or CD8+ T cells, or bulk PBMC T cells (not recorded which). The chain combines TRBV6-2 or TRBV6-3 with TRBJ2-7; TCRdb names TRBD1, which stays unverified in the absence of DNA. This receptor was taken from a man between 18 and 69 years old in good health. CDR3 region: CASSGPSGQPYEQYF.